This TCR beta chain was observed in a study of T cells in Graves' hyperthyroidism and ophthalmopathy. Study results and limitations: In the blood, most expanded thyroid clonotypes above 0.001 appeared as well.

Comment on this clonotype: The antigen is unknown.

Uncontrolled infections, other autoimmune diseases, pregnancy or lactation led to exclusion of patients. Diagnoses used clinical symptoms, serum thyroxine and TRAb, thyroid ultrasound and orbital computed tomography. It was less than 13 ml of fresh peripheral blood that supplied the PBMCs. Trimming at V came to 5 bases and at J to 5 bases, leaving 10 bases not matched to a gene. This CDR3 is built from 15 residues. Germline V gene data show CDR1 as MNHEY and CDR2 as SVGEGT. The CDR3 regions of TCR beta were amplified from RNA transcripts. RT-PCR in the first round (using the HTBI primer set) targeted the TCR CDR3. Using its own MiXCR run on the multiplex PCR reads, TCRdb lists one record per CDR3 protein. The sample yields 330,000 or so distinct CDR3 sequences, 15% to 20% seen once.

The sequencing input was blood. V and J are TRBV6-2 or TRBV6-3 and TRBJ2-5; 8 bases align to TRBD1. This receptor was taken from a middle-aged woman with Graves' ophthalmopathy. CDR3 residues: CASSPRTGRLETQYF. The CDR3 DNA sequence: TGTGCCAGCAGTCCACGGACAGGGCGGCTCGAGACCCAGTACTTC.